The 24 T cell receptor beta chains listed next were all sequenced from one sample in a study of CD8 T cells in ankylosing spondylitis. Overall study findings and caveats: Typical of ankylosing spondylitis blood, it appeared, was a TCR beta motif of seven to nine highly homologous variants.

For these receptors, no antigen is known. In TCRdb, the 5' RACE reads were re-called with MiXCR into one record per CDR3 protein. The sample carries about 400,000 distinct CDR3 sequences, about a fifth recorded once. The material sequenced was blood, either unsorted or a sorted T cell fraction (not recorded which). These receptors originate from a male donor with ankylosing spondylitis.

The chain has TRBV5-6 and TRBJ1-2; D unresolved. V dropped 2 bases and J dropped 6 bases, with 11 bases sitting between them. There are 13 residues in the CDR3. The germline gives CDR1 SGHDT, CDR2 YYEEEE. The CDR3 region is CASSFVPGNGYTF. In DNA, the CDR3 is TGTGCCAGCAGCTTCGTGCCAGGTAATGGCTACACCTTC. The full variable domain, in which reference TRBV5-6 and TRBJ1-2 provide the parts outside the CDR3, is DAGVTQSPTHLIKTRGQQVTLRCSPKSGHDTVSWYQQALGQGPQFIFQYYEEEERQRGNFPDRFSGHQFPNYSSELNVNALLLGDSALYLCASSFVPGNGYTFGSGTRLTVV.

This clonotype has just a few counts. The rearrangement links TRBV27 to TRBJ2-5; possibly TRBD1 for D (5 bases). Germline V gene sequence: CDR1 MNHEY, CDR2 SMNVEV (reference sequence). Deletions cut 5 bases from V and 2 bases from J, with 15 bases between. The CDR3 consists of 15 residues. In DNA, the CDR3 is TGTGCCAGCAGTCTAAGGTGGGGCGGTCAAGAGACCCAGTACTTC. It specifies CASSLRWGGQETQYF.

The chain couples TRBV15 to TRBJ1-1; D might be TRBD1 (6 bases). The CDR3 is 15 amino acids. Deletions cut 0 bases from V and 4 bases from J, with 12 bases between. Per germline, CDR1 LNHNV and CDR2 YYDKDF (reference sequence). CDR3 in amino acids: CATSRDLWGPTEAFF. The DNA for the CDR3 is TGTGCCACCAGCAGAGATCTTTGGGGGCCCACTGAAGCTTTCTTT.

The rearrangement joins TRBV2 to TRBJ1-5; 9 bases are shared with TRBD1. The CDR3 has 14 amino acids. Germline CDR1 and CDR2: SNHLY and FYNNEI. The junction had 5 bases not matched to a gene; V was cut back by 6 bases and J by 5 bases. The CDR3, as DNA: TGTGCCAGCAGAGGGGACAGGGTCTATCAGCCCCAGCATTTT. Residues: CASRGDRVYQPQHF.

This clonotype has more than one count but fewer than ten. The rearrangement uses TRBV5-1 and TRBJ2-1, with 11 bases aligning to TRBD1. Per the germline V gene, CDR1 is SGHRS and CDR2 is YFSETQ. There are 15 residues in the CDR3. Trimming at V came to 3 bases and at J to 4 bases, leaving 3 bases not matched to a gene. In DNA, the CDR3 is TGCGCCAGCAGCTCGGGACAGGGGGTTTACAATGAGCAGTTCTTC. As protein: CASSSGQGVYNEQFF.

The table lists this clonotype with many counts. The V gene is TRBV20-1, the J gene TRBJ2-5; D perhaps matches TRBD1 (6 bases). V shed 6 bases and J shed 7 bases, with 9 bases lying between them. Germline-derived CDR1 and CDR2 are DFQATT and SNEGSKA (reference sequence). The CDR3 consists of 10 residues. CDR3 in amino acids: CSARGATQYF. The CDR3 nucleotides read TGCAGTGCCAGGGGAGCGACCCAGTACTTC.

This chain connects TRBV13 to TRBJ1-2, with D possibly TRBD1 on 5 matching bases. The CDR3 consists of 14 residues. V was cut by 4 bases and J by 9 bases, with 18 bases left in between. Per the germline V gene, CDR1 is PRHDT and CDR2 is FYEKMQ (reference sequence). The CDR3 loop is CASSSGRDMGSYTF. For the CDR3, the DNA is TGTGCCAGCAGCTCGGGACGGGATATGGGAAGCTACACCTTC.

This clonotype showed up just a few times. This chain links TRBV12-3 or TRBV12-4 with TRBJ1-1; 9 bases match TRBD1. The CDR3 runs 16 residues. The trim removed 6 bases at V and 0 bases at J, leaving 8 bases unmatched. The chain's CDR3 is CASSRDRDYMNTEAFF. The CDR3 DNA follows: TGTGCCAGCAGCCGGGACAGGGACTACATGAACACTGAAGCTTTCTTT.

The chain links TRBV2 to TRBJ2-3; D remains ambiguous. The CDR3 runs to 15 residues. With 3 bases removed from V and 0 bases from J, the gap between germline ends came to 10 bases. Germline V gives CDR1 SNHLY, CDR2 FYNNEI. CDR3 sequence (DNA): TGTGCCAGCAGTGATGGTCGAGTTAGCACAGATACGCAGTATTTT. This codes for CASSDGRVSTDTQYF.

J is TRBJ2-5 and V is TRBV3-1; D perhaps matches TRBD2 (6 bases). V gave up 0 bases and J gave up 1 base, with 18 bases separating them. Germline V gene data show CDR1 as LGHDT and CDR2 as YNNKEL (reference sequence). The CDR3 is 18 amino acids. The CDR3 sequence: CASSQDRSSGGAQETQYF. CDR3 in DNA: TGTGCCAGCAGCCAAGATAGGTCCAGCGGAGGGGCCCAAGAGACCCAGTACTTC.

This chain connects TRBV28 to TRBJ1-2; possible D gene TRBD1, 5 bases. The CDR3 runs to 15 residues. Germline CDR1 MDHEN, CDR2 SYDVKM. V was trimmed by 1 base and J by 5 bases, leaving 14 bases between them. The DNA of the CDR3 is TGTGCCAGCAGTTTATACCGCCCGGGGCGATATGGCTACACCTTC. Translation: CASSLYRPGRYGYTF.

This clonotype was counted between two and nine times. The CDR3 is CASSLDPGQTNEKLFF. The CDR3 nucleotides read TGCGCCAGCAGCTTGGACCCCGGACAGACGAATGAAAAACTGTTTTTT. The chain couples TRBV5-1 to TRBJ1-4; the D gene is possibly TRBD1 (6 bases). The CDR3 extends over 16 amino acids. Trimming took off 0 bases at V and 5 bases at J, with 14 bases between the two ends. Germline V gene data show CDR1 as SGHRS and CDR2 as YFSETQ.

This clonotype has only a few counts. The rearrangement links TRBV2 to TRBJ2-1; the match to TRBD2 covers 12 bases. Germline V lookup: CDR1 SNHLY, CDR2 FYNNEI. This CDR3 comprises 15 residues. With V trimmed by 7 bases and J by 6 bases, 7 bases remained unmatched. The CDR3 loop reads CASTRLAGAFNEQFF. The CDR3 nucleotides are TGTGCCAGCACGCGACTAGCGGGAGCCTTCAATGAGCAGTTCTTC.

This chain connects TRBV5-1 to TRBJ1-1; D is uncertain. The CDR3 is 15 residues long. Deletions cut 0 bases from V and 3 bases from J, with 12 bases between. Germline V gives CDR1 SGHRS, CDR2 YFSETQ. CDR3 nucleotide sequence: TGCGCCAGCAGCTTGGACAGAACGTCGGACACTGAAGCTTTCTTT. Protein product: CASSLDRTSDTEAFF.

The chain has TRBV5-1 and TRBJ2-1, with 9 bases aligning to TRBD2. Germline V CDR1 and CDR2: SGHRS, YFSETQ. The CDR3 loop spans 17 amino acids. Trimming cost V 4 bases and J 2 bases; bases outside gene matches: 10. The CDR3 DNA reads TGCGCCAGCAGCCGGCGCAGTAGCGGGGGAACCTACAATGAGCAGTTCTTC. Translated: CASSRRSSGGTYNEQFF. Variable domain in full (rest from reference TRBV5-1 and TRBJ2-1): KAGVTQTPRYLIKTRGQQVTLSCSPISGHRSVSWYQQTPGQGLQFLFEYFSETQRNKGNFPGRFSGRQFSNSRSEMNVSTLELGDSALYLCASSRRSSGGTYNEQFFGPGTRLTVL.

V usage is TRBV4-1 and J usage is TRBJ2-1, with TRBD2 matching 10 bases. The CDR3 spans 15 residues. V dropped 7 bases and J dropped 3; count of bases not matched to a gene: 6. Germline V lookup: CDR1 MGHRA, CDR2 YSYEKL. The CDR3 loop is CASNSGTSVYNEQFF. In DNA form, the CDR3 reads TGCGCCAGCAATTCCGGGACTAGCGTCTACAATGAGCAGTTCTTC.

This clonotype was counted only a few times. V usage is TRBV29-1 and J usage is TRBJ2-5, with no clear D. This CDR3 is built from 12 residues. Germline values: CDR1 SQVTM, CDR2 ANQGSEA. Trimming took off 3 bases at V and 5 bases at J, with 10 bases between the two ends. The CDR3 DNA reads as TGCAGCGTTGACGCTAGTTGGGAGACCCAGTACTTC. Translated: CSVDASWETQYF.

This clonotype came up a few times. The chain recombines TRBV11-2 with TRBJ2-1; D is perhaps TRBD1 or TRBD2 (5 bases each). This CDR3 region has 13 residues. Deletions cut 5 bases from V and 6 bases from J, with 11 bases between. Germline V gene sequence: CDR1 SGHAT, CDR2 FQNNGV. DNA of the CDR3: TGTGCCAGCAGCCCTAGTGGGGGCAATGAGCAGTTCTTC. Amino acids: CASSPSGGNEQFF.

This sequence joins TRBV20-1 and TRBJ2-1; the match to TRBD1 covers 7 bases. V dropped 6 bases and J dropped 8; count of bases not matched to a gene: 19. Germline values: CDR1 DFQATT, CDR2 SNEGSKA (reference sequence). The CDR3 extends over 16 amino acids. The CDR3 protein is CSATRSTGAPRDEQFF. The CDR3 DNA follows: TGCAGTGCCACTAGGTCAACAGGGGCTCCACGGGATGAGCAGTTCTTC.

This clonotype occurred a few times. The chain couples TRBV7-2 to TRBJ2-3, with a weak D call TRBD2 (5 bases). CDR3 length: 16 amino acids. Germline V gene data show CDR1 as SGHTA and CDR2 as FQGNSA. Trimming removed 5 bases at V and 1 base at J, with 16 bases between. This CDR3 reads CASSPRLGRGTDTQYF. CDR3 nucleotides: TGTGCCAGCAGCCCTCGTTTGGGGAGAGGCACAGATACGCAGTATTTT.

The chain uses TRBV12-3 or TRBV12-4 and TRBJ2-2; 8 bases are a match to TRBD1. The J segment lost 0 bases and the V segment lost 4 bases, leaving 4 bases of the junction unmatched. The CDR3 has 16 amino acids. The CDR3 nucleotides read TGTGCCAGCAGTTATGGGACAGGCACGAACACCGGGGAGCTGTTTTTT. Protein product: CASSYGTGTNTGELFF.

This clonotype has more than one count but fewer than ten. CDR3 in amino acids: CASNGYPGELFF. The CDR3 DNA reads as TGTGCCAGCAACGGGTATCCCGGGGAGCTGTTTTTT. V gene TRBV12-3 or TRBV12-4 combines with J gene TRBJ2-2; D gene uncertain. CDR3 length: 12 residues. The V and J ends lost 7 bases and 6 bases respectively, with 9 bases between them.

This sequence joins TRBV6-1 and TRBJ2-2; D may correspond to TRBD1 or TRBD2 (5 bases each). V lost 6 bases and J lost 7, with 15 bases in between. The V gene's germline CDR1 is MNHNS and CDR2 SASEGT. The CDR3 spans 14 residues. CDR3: CASRWDVRGGELFF. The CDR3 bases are TGTGCCAGCAGATGGGACGTCCGCGGCGGGGAGCTGTTTTTT.

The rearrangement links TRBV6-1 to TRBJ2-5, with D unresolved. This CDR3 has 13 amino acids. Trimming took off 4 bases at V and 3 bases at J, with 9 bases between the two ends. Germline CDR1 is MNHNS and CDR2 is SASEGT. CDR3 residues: CASSVYREETQYF. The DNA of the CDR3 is TGTGCCAGCAGTGTCTACCGCGAAGAGACCCAGTACTTC.